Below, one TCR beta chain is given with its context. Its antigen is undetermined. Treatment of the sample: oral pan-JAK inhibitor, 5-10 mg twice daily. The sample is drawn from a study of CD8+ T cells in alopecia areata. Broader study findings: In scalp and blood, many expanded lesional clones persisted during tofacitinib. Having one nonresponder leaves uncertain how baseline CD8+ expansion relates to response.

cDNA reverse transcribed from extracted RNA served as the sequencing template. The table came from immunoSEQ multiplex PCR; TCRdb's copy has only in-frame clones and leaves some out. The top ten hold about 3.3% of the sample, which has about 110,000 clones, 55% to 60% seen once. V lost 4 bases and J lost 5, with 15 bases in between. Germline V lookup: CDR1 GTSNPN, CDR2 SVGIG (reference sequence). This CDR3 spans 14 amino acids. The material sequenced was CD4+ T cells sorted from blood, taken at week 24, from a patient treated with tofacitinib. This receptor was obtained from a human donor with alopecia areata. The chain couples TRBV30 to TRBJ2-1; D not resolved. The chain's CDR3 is CAWKLGGPHNEQFF. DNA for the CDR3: TGTGCCTGGAAGTTGGGCGGTCCCCACAATGAGCAGTTCTTC.